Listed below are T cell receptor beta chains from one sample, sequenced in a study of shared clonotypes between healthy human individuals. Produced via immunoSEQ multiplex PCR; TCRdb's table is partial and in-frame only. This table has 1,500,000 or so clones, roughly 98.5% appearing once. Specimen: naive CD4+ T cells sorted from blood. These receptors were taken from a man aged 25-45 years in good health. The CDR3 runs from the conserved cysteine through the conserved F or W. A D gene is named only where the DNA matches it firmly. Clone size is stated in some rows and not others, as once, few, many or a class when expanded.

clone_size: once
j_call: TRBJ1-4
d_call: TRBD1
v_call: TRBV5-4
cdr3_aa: CASSIDRGNEKLFF
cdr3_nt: TGTGCCAGCAGCATCGACAGGGGAAATGAAAAACTGTTTTTT

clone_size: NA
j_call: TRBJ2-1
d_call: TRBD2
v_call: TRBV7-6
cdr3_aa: CASSSPPTSGKAREQFF
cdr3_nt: TGTGCCAGCAGCTCCCCACCGACTAGCGGGAAAGCGCGTGAGCAGTTCTTC

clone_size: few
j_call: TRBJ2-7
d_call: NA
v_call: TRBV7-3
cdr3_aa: CASSRPGGEQYF
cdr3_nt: TGTGCCAGCAGCCGCCCCGGCGGAGAGCAGTACTTC

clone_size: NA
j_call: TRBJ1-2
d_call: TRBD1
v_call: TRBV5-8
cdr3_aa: CASSLGQGYDGYTF
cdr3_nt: TGTGCCAGCAGCTTGGGACAGGGGTACGATGGCTACACCTTC

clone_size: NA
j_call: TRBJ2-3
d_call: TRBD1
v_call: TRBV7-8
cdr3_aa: CASSYGQGDTDTQYF
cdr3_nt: TGTGCCAGCAGCTACGGACAGGGGGACACAGATACGCAGTATTTT

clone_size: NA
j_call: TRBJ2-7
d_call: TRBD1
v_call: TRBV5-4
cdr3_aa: CASTVMGTGEEKQYF
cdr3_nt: TGTGCCAGCACCGTAATGGGGACAGGGGAAGAGAAGCAGTACTTC

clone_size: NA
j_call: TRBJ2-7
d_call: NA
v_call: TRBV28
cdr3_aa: CASSDTWFEQYF
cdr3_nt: TGTGCCAGCAGCGATACCTGGTTCGAGCAGTACTTC

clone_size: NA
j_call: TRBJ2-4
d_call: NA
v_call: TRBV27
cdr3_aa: CASSPRGPLSVASIAKNIQYF
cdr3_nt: TGTGCCAGCAGCCCGCGGGGGCCACTGTCCGTAGCGAGTATAGCCAAAAACATTCAGTACTTC

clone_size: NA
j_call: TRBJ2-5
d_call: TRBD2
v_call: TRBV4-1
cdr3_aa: CASSQQDSGGVQETQYF
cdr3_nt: TGCGCCAGCAGCCAACAAGACAGTGGGGGGGTCCAAGAGACCCAGTACTTC

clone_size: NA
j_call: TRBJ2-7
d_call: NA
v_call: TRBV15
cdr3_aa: CATSQEWGEQYF
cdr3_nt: TGTGCCACCAGCCAAGAATGGGGCGAGCAGTACTTC